This T cell receptor (beta chain) appears in the sequencing data of a study of blood T cells in healthy people across ages. Then a second PCR, running roughly 7 to 11 cycles, was carried out with a sample-barcoded 5' primer and a J-beta primer mix. A single record per CDR3 protein comes from TCRdb applying MiXCR to the 5' RACE reads. The table shows some 800,000 distinct CDR3 sequences, with 44% occurring only once. Every donor gave roughly 9.6 milliliters of peripheral blood. Study conclusions and caveats: Per million T cells, the diversity of TCR beta decreased roughly linearly as age advanced. Both naive CD4+ cell counts and diversity were greater in long-lived donors than in aged donors.

V was pared by 6 bases and J by 4 bases, with 5 bases of the junction left unmatched. CDR1 is MDHEN, CDR2 SYDVKM, per germline. The CDR3 extends over 13 amino acids. On this clonotype: Antigen unknown.

This clonotype was obtained from a man in his sixties in good health. The J gene is TRBJ1-2, the V gene TRBV28, with 7 nucleotides matching TRBD1. Sequencing was carried out using blood. The CDR3 DNA reads TGTGCCAGCAGCCGTGGGACAGTCTATGGCTACACCTTC. It codes for CASSRGTVYGYTF.